The 23 T cell receptor beta chains presented below share a single source sample, sequenced in a study of CD8+ T cells in alopecia areata. The sequencing template was cDNA reverse transcribed from extracted RNA. Clones were sequenced by immunoSEQ multiplex PCR, and TCRdb holds only the in-frame ones, with some missing. In the table there are 10,000 to 15,000 clones, 50% to 60% of which are singletons. Sampling of alopecia areata patients yielded lesional scalp punch biopsies as well as peripheral blood. The sequencing input was skin. These receptor sequences come from a human donor with alopecia areata.

CDR3 sequence: CSALDRGLSTDTQYF. The CDR3 DNA follows: TGCAGCGCCCTTGACAGGGGACTAAGCACAGATACGCAGTATTTT. This chain links TRBV29-1 with TRBJ2-3; tentatively, D is TRBD1 (8 bases). Per germline, CDR1 SQVTM and CDR2 ANQGSEA. CDR3 length: 15 residues. Trimming removed 7 bases at V and 0 bases at J, with 17 bases between.

V usage is TRBV4-2 and J usage is TRBJ2-7; unclear D gene. This CDR3 has 14 residues. CDR1 LGHNA and CDR2 YNFKEQ come from the germline V gene. V was trimmed by 5 bases and J by 0 bases, leaving 11 bases between them. The CDR3 here is CASSTSPSSYEQYF. CDR3 sequence (DNA): TGTGCCAGCAGCACATCGCCAAGCTCCTACGAGCAGTACTTC.

This chain joins TRBV19 and TRBJ1-1; D is uncertain. The CDR3 runs to 13 residues. CDR1 and CDR2 (germline): LNHDA, SQIVND (reference sequence). Trimming stripped 3 bases from V and 8 bases from J, with 13 bases between. CDR3 protein: CASSIERWMEAFF. In DNA, the CDR3 is TGTGCCAGTAGTATCGAAAGGTGGATGGAAGCTTTCTTT.

This clone has only a few counts. The J gene is TRBJ1-2, the V gene TRBV7-8, with D maybe TRBD1 (5 bases). Germline V CDR1 and CDR2: SGHVS, FQNEAQ. This CDR3 contains 14 residues. The germline V and J ends were trimmed by 1 base and 4 bases, with 10 bases remaining between them. The CDR3 region is CASSLVAQGYGYTF. The CDR3 DNA is TGTGCCAGCAGCTTAGTAGCCCAGGGCTATGGCTACACCTTC.

V gene TRBV29-1 combines with J gene TRBJ1-4; D unclear. The CDR3 totals 11 residues. Germline V gene data show CDR1 as SQVTM and CDR2 as ANQGSEA. Trimming removed 5 bases from V and 10 bases from J, with 11 bases in between. The CDR3: CSVSFSGKLFF. The CDR3 bases are TGCAGCGTTTCGTTTTCTGGAAAACTGTTTTTT.

The chain joins TRBV5-1 to TRBJ2-3; a weak D match, TRBD1 (5 bases). Germline lookup yields CDR1 SGHRS and CDR2 YFSETQ. The V end was cut by 0 bases, the J end by 3 bases, with 11 bases between. The CDR3 is made up of 15 amino acids. CDR3 nucleotides: TGCGCCAGCAGCTTGGAAGGGGTGCGTACAGATACGCAGTATTTT. This sequence encodes CASSLEGVRTDTQYF. The entire variable domain, with the rest obtained from reference TRBV5-1 and TRBJ2-3, is as follows: KAGVTQTPRYLIKTRGQQVTLSCSPISGHRSVSWYQQTPGQGLQFLFEYFSETQRNKGNFPGRFSGRQFSNSRSEMNVSTLELGDSALYLCASSLEGVRTDTQYFGPGTRLTVL.

This clone showed up just a few times. J is TRBJ1-5 and V is TRBV19; TRBD1 might be the D (5 bases). This CDR3 spans 14 amino acids. The V end lost 7 bases, the J end lost 3 bases, and 13 bases lay between the germline ends. The V gene's germline CDR1 is LNHDA and CDR2 SQIVND (reference sequence). CDR3 sequence reads: CASTYRGVNQPQHF. CDR3 nucleotide sequence: TGTGCCAGTACCTATCGAGGGGTCAATCAGCCCCAGCATTTT.

CDR3 DNA: TGTGCCAGCAGTGAATCGGCAGTAGCCAAAAACATTCAGTACTTC. This sequence encodes CASSESAVAKNIQYF. The gene calls are TRBV6-1 and TRBJ2-4; D remains unclear. The germline V and J ends were trimmed by 2 bases and 0 bases, with 8 bases remaining between them. In germline, CDR1 is MNHNS, CDR2 SASEGT. The CDR3 covers 15 residues.

In its sample, this clone was seen a few times. CDR3 bases: TGCGCCAGCAGCCAAGCAGGGACAGGGTCTAACTATGGCTACACCTTC. Amino acids: CASSQAGTGSNYGYTF. The chain couples TRBV4-1 to TRBJ1-2; TRBD1 agrees at 9 bases. Per germline, CDR1 MGHRA and CDR2 YSYEKL. V gave up 1 base and J gave up 0 bases; unmatched junction bases: 3. The length of the CDR3 is 16 residues.

The J gene is TRBJ1-2, the V gene TRBV29-1; D gene ambiguous. Germline V gene data show CDR1 as SQVTM and CDR2 as ANQGSEA. V lost 0 bases, J lost 3 bases, and 11 bases lay in between. CDR3 size: 14 residues. The CDR3 loop is CSVEDTHADYGYTF. CDR3 DNA sequence: TGCAGCGTTGAAGATACACATGCTGACTATGGCTACACCTTC.

This chain connects TRBV7-6 to TRBJ2-7, with 14 positions matching TRBD2. Looked up from germline, CDR1 is SGHVS and CDR2 is FNYEAQ. The CDR3 is made up of 15 amino acids. With V trimmed by 5 bases and J by 2 bases, 2 bases remained unmatched. CDR3 in amino acids: CASSPTSGRAYEQYF. CDR3 DNA sequence: TGTGCCAGCAGCCCGACTAGCGGGAGGGCCTACGAGCAGTACTTC.

The genes are TRBV7-2 and TRBJ2-3; D call uncertain. The germline V gene encodes CDR1 SGHTA and CDR2 FQGNSA. V dropped 1 base and J dropped 4 bases, with 12 bases sitting between them. This CDR3 spans 15 amino acids. This CDR3 is CASSLVGSDSDTQYF. The CDR3, as DNA: TGTGCCAGCAGCTTAGTGGGCTCCGATTCAGATACGCAGTATTTT.

This clone has only a few counts. The chain has TRBV7-2 and TRBJ2-2; 13 bases fit TRBD2. Trimming took 6 bases from V and 3 from J; bases not matched to a gene: 1. In germline, CDR1 is SGHTA, CDR2 FQGNSA. CDR3 length: 15 residues. CDR3 sequence reads: CASRGTSGDTGELFF. The CDR3 DNA follows: TGTGCCAGCAGGGGGACTAGCGGGGACACCGGGGAGCTGTTTTTT.

The rearrangement joins TRBV7-2 to TRBJ1-5; TRBD1 is a possible D gene (5 bases). This CDR3 spans 18 amino acids. Per germline, CDR1 SGHTA and CDR2 FQGNSA. The ends were cut back, 3 bases at V and 0 bases at J, with 18 bases in the middle. CDR3 sequence: CASSLDSGKLYSNQPQHF. The CDR3 region has the DNA TGTGCCAGCAGCTTGGACTCAGGGAAGTTATATAGCAATCAGCCCCAGCATTTT.

The gene calls are TRBV28 and TRBJ1-5; weak D call: TRBD1 (6 bases). The CDR3 runs 16 residues. Trimming took 7 bases from V and 0 from J, leaving 16 bases between them. The germline CDR1 and CDR2 sequences are MDHEN and SYDVKM. The CDR3 DNA follows: TGTGCCAGCATTGTCCGGGGGGCGGATAGCAATCAGCCCCAGCATTTT. Amino acid sequence: CASIVRGADSNQPQHF.

The chain uses TRBV9 and TRBJ2-7; D is possibly TRBD2 (5 bases). Germline assignment: CDR1 SGDLS and CDR2 YYNGEE. The CDR3 has 14 amino acids. The V end was cut by 4 bases, the J end by 0 bases, with 11 bases between. CDR3 sequence reads: CASSISGTSYEQYF. The CDR3 region has the DNA TGTGCCAGCAGCATCTCGGGAACCTCCTACGAGCAGTACTTC.

This chain connects TRBV5-1 to TRBJ1-2; 8 nucleotides agree with TRBD1. This CDR3 region has 12 residues. CDR1 and CDR2 from the germline V gene are SGHRS and YFSETQ. V lost 3 bases to trimming and J lost 8 bases; unmatched junction nucleotides: 3. The CDR3 reads CASSWGTGGYTF. For the CDR3, the DNA is TGCGCCAGCAGCTGGGGGACAGGCGGCTACACCTTC.

This clone was counted between two and nine times. The rearrangement joins TRBV7-2 to TRBJ2-1; TRBD2 aligns across 13 bases. V lost 6 bases to trimming and J lost 7 bases; unmatched junction nucleotides: 6. Germline CDR1 SGHTA, CDR2 FQGNSA. This CDR3 has 15 residues. The DNA of the CDR3 is TGTGCCAGCAGGTGGACTAGCGGGAGTAAAAATGAGCAGTTCTTC. It encodes CASRWTSGSKNEQFF.

The V gene is TRBV30, the J gene TRBJ2-3, with 9 bases fitting TRBD2. The V segment lost 5 bases and the J segment 5 bases; nucleotides outside the gene matches: 11. The V gene's germline CDR1 is GTSNPN and CDR2 SVGIG (reference sequence). This CDR3 is 15 amino acids long. As DNA, the CDR3 is TGTGCCTGGTTAGGCCAGCGGGAGGCGGGAGATACGCAGTATTTT. Amino acids: CAWLGQREAGDTQYF.

The rearrangement joins TRBV4-2 to TRBJ2-5; D is unclear. V lost 1 base to trimming and J lost 5 bases, with 5 bases between them. This CDR3 is built from 12 residues. The germline CDR1 and CDR2 sequences are LGHNA and YNFKEQ. The CDR3 DNA reads TGTGCCAGCAGCCAAGTTCCGGAGACCCAGTACTTC. Translated: CASSQVPETQYF.

This clone was picked up one time. The chain recombines TRBV6-1 with TRBJ2-7, with 10 bases aligning to TRBD2. The germline V gene has CDR1 MNHNS and CDR2 SASEGT. CDR3 size: 15 residues. V lost 1 base to trimming and J lost 2 bases; unmatched junction nucleotides: 2. The CDR3 nucleotides are TGTGCCAGCAGTGAAGGAGCGGGAGGGCCCTACGAGCAGTACTTC. Its translation: CASSEGAGGPYEQYF.

This clone has only a few counts. The rearrangement joins TRBV7-9 to TRBJ2-5, with D possibly TRBD2 on 5 matching bases. The germline V and J ends were trimmed by 7 bases and 1 base, with 16 bases remaining between them. Germline V gene sequence: CDR1 SEHNR, CDR2 FQNEAQ (reference sequence). The CDR3 totals 15 residues. The DNA for the CDR3 is TGTGCCAGCAACGAACCCAACCGGGGCCAAGAGACCCAGTACTTC. This translates into CASNEPNRGQETQYF.

The chain has TRBV25-1 and TRBJ2-1, with D tentatively TRBD1 or TRBD2 (5 bases each). Germline loops: CDR1 MGHDK, CDR2 SYGVNS. V dropped 7 bases and J dropped 2 bases, with 21 bases sitting between them. The CDR3 is 17 residues long. This CDR3 reads CASMISGTEYPYNEQFF. The DNA of the CDR3 is TGTGCCAGCATGATCTCCGGGACGGAATACCCCTACAATGAGCAGTTCTTC.